This T cell receptor beta chain was observed in a study of CD4+ T cells in melanoma. CDR3 size: 14 residues. Germline lookup yields CDR1 SGHTA and CDR2 FQGTGA. Unmatched junction bases numbered 7, after V lost 5 bases and J lost 6 bases. Comment on this clone: Antigen unknown.

Sequencing used immunoSEQ multiplex PCR; TCRdb keeps in-frame clones, though not all of them. The sample has about 140,000 clones; about 93% are singletons. The study's findings and limits: A reported correlation linked neoantigen-specific CD4+ T cells to CD8+, macrophage and B cell function.

The sequence was collected from a human donor with melanoma. The gene calls are TRBV7-3 and TRBJ1-1, with 9 bases identical to TRBD1. CDR3 nucleotides: TGTGCCAGCAGCCCGACAGGGGGATCTTCTGAAGCTTTCTTT. Translating it yields CASSPTGGSSEAFF.